Presented here are 25 T cell receptor beta chains from one specimen sequenced in a study of blood T cells in healthy people across ages. With a J-beta primer mix and a sample-barcoded 5' primer, a second PCR ran roughly 7 to 11 cycles. Via MiXCR, TCRdb re-called the 5' RACE reads, giving one row per CDR3 protein. This sample yields about 650,000 distinct CDR3 sequences, of which approximately 30% are seen a single time; 15% belongs to the top ten. Material: blood. The receptors originated from a woman of 80 years or more in good health.

Notes on this clonotype: At one of its ends the junction is not consistent with the germline gene, which may arise from a read error. The chain uses TRBV12-3 or TRBV12-4 and TRBJ2-2; weak D call: TRBD2 (5 bases). The CDR3 has 13 amino acids. In DNA, the CDR3 is TGTGCCAGCAGTTTAAAGAACACCGGGGAGCGGTTTTTT. Its protein is CASSLKNTGERFF.

In its sample, this clonotype was seen a few times. This chain joins TRBV6-1 and TRBJ1-5, with unresolved D. V was shortened by 0 bases and J by 7 bases, with 7 bases between the two germline ends. The CDR3 contains 13 residues. The germline V gene encodes CDR1 MNHNS and CDR2 SASEGT. CDR3 residues: CASSEALGQPQHF. The CDR3 nucleotides read TGTGCCAGCAGTGAAGCGCTCGGCCAGCCCCAGCATTTT.

This clonotype was counted ten times or more. The V gene is TRBV5-1, the J gene TRBJ2-7, with D tentatively TRBD2 (7 bases). Per germline, CDR1 SGHRS and CDR2 YFSETQ. This CDR3 region has 13 residues. The ends were cut back, 0 bases at V and 5 bases at J, with 9 bases in the middle. CDR3 region: CASSLGGGDEQYF. Here the CDR3 DNA reads TGCGCCAGCAGCTTGGGAGGGGGGGACGAGCAGTACTTC.

The chain combines TRBV29-1 with TRBJ1-1; D perhaps matches TRBD1 (5 bases). Germline-derived CDR1 and CDR2 are SQVTM and ANQGSEA. The CDR3 is 14 amino acids. The V gene lost 2 bases and the J gene lost 4 bases, with 14 bases spanning the gap. CDR3 coding DNA: TGCAGCGTTGAAACTGGAGGGGCCGGCACTGAAGCTTTCTTT. Protein product: CSVETGGAGTEAFF. Full variable domain (rest looked up from reference TRBV29-1 and TRBJ1-1): SAVISQKPSRDICQRGTSLTIQCQVDSQVTMMFWYRQQPGQSLTLIATANQGSEATYESGFVIDKFPISRPNLTFSTLTVSNMSPEDSSIYLCSVETGGAGTEAFFGQGTRLTVV.

This clonotype has a count of ten or more. The chain has TRBV20-1 and TRBJ1-2; D gene unclear. The CDR3 totals 14 residues. CDR1 and CDR2 (germline): DFQATT, SNEGSKA (reference sequence). Trimming pared 0 bases from V and 6 bases from J, leaving 14 bases between. CDR3 protein: CSARDTGSIDGYTF. CDR3 nucleotides: TGCAGTGCTAGAGATACGGGGAGTATCGATGGCTACACCTTC.

This clonotype has ten or more counts. The chain couples TRBV7-9 to TRBJ2-4; 9 bases agree with TRBD1. Germline V gene lookup returns CDR1 SEHNR and CDR2 FQNEAQ (reference sequence). The CDR3 is 15 amino acids. With V trimmed by 4 bases and J by 8 bases, 9 bases remained unmatched. The CDR3, as DNA: TGTGCCAGCAGCTCGGGGGGACAGGGAGTGGACATTCAGTACTTC. Translated: CASSSGGQGVDIQYF.

This clonotype was detected ten times or more. This chain connects TRBV7-3 to TRBJ2-3; 7 bases align to TRBD1. V dropped 5 bases and J dropped 4; count of bases not matched to a gene: 6. Germline assignment: CDR1 SGHTA and CDR2 FQGTGA. The CDR3 sequence is 14 residues long. In DNA, the CDR3 is TGTGCCAGCAGCATGACAGGGATTTCAGATACGCAGTATTTT. Its protein product is CASSMTGISDTQYF. The entire variable domain, with the rest obtained from reference TRBV7-3 and TRBJ2-3, is as follows: GAGVSQTPSNKVTEKGKYVELRCDPISGHTALYWYRQSLGQGPEFLIYFQGTGAADDSGLPNDRFFAVRPEGSVSTLKIQRTERGDSAVYLCASSMTGISDTQYFGPGTRLTVL.

The rearrangement joins TRBV20-1 to TRBJ1-3; maybe TRBD1 (6 bases). There are 14 residues in the CDR3. The germline gives CDR1 DFQATT, CDR2 SNEGSKA (reference sequence). V was trimmed by 5 bases and J by 0 bases, leaving 11 bases between them. CDR3 loop: CSAGRTASGNTIYF. The DNA of the CDR3 is TGCAGTGCTGGCAGGACAGCCTCTGGAAACACCATATATTTT.

The chain carries TRBV30 and TRBJ1-1; 9 bases map to TRBD1. This CDR3 spans 16 amino acids. V trimming: 5 bases; J trimming: 0 bases; junction bases outside the gene matches: 10. Germline V gene data show CDR1 as GTSNPN and CDR2 as SVGIG (reference sequence). DNA for the CDR3: TGTGCCTGGGAGACAGGGGGAATAGGAATGAACACTGAAGCTTTCTTT. Protein sequence: CAWETGGIGMNTEAFF.

Remarks on this clonotype: A much larger clonotype is one base distant, so this may be a read error. The chain couples TRBV9 to TRBJ2-1; weak D call: TRBD2 (6 bases). This CDR3 is built from 16 residues. The germline V and J ends were trimmed by 3 bases and 3 bases, with 16 bases remaining between them. CDR1 is SGDLS and CDR2 is YYNGEE in the germline V gene. CDR3 amino acids: CASSAQLAGDYNEQFF. The CDR3 DNA reads as TGTGCCAGCAGCGCGCAACTAGCTGGGGACTACAATGAGCAGTTCTTC.

This clonotype was observed a few times. One base away lies a much larger clone, so this may be a sequencing read error. The chain recombines TRBV28 with TRBJ2-5, with TRBD2 identical over 9 bases. The CDR3 totals 17 residues. Germline assignment: CDR1 MDHEN and CDR2 SYDVKM. CDR3 nucleotides: TGTGCCAGCAGTTTACCTCTAGCGGGAAGGCCGGAAGAGGCCCAGTACTTC. It translates to CASSLPLAGRPEEAQYF.

V is TRBV4-2 and J is TRBJ2-2; 9 bases align to TRBD1. The trim removed 1 base at V and 7 bases at J, leaving 10 bases unmatched. The CDR3 totals 17 residues. Germline loops: CDR1 LGHNA, CDR2 YNFKEQ. The CDR3 is CASSQVGGQGIGGELFF. CDR3 bases: TGTGCCAGCAGCCAAGTTGGGGGACAGGGAATTGGCGGGGAGCTGTTTTTT.

The table lists this clonotype with a few counts. The genes are TRBV6-2 or TRBV6-3 and TRBJ1-2; perhaps TRBD1 as D (5 bases). Looked up from germline, CDR1 is MNHEY and CDR2 is SVGEGT. The CDR3 sequence is 14 residues long. V gave up 6 bases and J gave up 0 bases, with 11 bases separating them. The CDR3 nucleotides are TGTGCCAGCAGGCGGGACGGAGCTAACTATGGCTACACCTTC. Protein product: CASRRDGANYGYTF.

This rearrangement joins TRBV7-9 to TRBJ2-7; D not resolved. V was clipped by 2 bases and J by 3 bases, with 8 bases between them. The length of the CDR3 is 13 residues. CDR1 and CDR2 (germline): SEHNR, FQNEAQ (reference sequence). CDR3 bases: TGTGCCAGCAGCTTACGGATGTACTACGAGCAGTACTTC. Amino acids: CASSLRMYYEQYF. Combining the CDR3 with reference TRBV7-9 and TRBJ2-7 gives the whole variable domain DTGVSQNPRHKITKRGQNVTFRCDPISEHNRLYWYRQTLGQGPEFLTYFQNEAQLEKSRLLSDRFSAERPKGSFSTLEIQRTEQGDSAMYLCASSLRMYYEQYFGPGTRLTVT.

This clonotype occurred a few times. The J gene is TRBJ1-6, the V gene TRBV5-1; perhaps TRBD1 as D (6 bases). Trimming pared 2 bases from V and 6 bases from J, leaving 12 bases between. CDR1 is SGHRS, CDR2 YFSETQ, per germline. CDR3 length: 15 residues. CDR3 DNA: TGCGCCAGCAGCTTAGACGGACAGACTAATTCACCCCTCCACTTT. As protein: CASSLDGQTNSPLHF.

This sequence joins TRBV27 and TRBJ2-7; 7 bases are shared with TRBD1. V lost 2 bases, J lost 3 bases, and 7 bases stayed unmatched. The CDR3 is made up of 15 amino acids. CDR1 is MNHEY and CDR2 is SMNVEV in the germline V gene (reference sequence). CDR3 loop: CASSLVGQDLYEQYF. The DNA for the CDR3 is TGTGCCAGCAGTTTAGTCGGACAGGACCTCTACGAGCAGTACTTC.

This clonotype was seen many times. The chain has TRBV20-1 and TRBJ2-6, with D possibly being TRBD1 (5 bases). The CDR3 contains 19 residues. Trimming took off 0 bases at V and 3 bases at J, with 21 bases between the two ends. Looked up from germline, CDR1 is DFQATT and CDR2 is SNEGSKA (reference sequence). The CDR3 sequence is CSARDRAAGSRFGANVLTF. As DNA, the CDR3 is TGCAGTGCTAGAGATCGGGCGGCAGGGTCACGGTTTGGGGCCAACGTCCTGACTTTC.

The V and J genes are TRBV9 and TRBJ1-4; D perhaps matches TRBD1 (6 bases). The V end was cut by 7 bases, the J end by 8 bases, with 18 bases between. Germline CDR1 reads SGDLS; CDR2 reads YYNGEE. The CDR3 sequence is 14 residues long. As DNA, the CDR3 is TGTGCCAGCTCCATAGGTGGACAGAGGGAAAAACTGTTTTTT. As protein: CASSIGGQREKLFF.

The chain has TRBV19 and TRBJ2-1, with no clear D. CDR3 length: 16 amino acids. V was trimmed by 1 base and J by 0 bases, leaving 10 bases between them. The germline V gene encodes CDR1 LNHDA and CDR2 SQIVND (reference sequence). For the CDR3, the DNA is TGTGCCAGTAGTATAGGAATCCGGAGCTCCTACAATGAGCAGTTCTTC. It yields the protein CASSIGIRSSYNEQFF.

J is TRBJ1-6 and V is TRBV2; tentatively, D is TRBD1 (6 bases). V gave up 5 bases and J gave up 10 bases, with 15 bases separating them. The CDR3 length is 14 residues. Germline V gene sequence: CDR1 SNHLY, CDR2 FYNNEI. CDR3 sequence (DNA): TGTGCCAGCAGTCAAACTCCAGGGGAATCACCCCTCCACTTT. This translates into CASSQTPGESPLHF.

This clonotype came up many times. The chain carries TRBV5-6 and TRBJ2-4; the D is unclear. This CDR3 is built from 15 residues. Trimming took 4 bases from V and 3 from J, leaving 14 bases between them. Germline V CDR1 and CDR2: SGHDT, YYEEEE. DNA of the CDR3: TGTGCCAGCAGCCCCGGAGTTTCGGGCAAAAACATTCAGTACTTC. This translates into CASSPGVSGKNIQYF.

This clonotype was recorded at least ten times. This rearrangement joins TRBV20-1 to TRBJ2-1; 8 bases agree with TRBD2. Per germline, CDR1 DFQATT and CDR2 SNEGSKA (reference sequence). This CDR3 comprises 15 residues. The junction had 11 bases not matched to a gene; V was cut back by 6 bases and J by 4 bases. The CDR3 region is CSALPAGEGYNEQFF. The CDR3 nucleotides are TGCAGTGCCCTACCAGCGGGGGAGGGATACAATGAGCAGTTCTTC.

In its sample, this clonotype was seen many times. The gene calls are TRBV4-3 and TRBJ1-1; maybe TRBD1 (5 bases). CDR3 length: 15 amino acids. V was trimmed by 4 bases and J by 0 bases, leaving 12 bases between them. Germline lookup yields CDR1 LGHNA and CDR2 YSLEER. CDR3 loop: CASSLGVRVNTEAFF. DNA for the CDR3: TGCGCCAGCAGCCTTGGGGTCAGGGTGAACACTGAAGCTTTCTTT.

The genes are TRBV20-1 and TRBJ2-4, with a tentative D call TRBD2 (7 bases). V was clipped by 0 bases and J by 13 bases, with 25 bases between them. Germline values: CDR1 DFQATT, CDR2 SNEGSKA (reference sequence). The CDR3 runs 16 residues. CDR3 in DNA: TGCAGTGCTAGAGATAATTGGAGTAGGGGGGGCTACAAGCAGTACTTC. Translating gives CSARDNWSRGGYKQYF.

The chain employs TRBV23-1 and TRBJ2-1; possibly TRBD1 for D (6 bases). TRBV23-1 is an ORF; its function is uncertain. V was shortened by 4 bases and J by 2 bases, with 12 bases between the two germline ends. The CDR3 is made up of 15 amino acids. DNA of the CDR3: TGCGCCAGCAGTCTAGGGGGATTCACCTACAATGAGCAGTTCTTC. This translates into CASSLGGFTYNEQFF.